Listed below are T cell receptor beta chains from one sample, sequenced in a study of T cell responses to AZD1222 COVID-19 vaccine. Sequencing used immunoSEQ multiplex PCR; TCRdb keeps in-frame clones, though not all of them. The repertoire consists of 150,000 or so clones, with about 91% occurring once and the leading ten covering 1.5% to 2%. The sequences come from peripheral blood, collected on day 0 of AZD1222 vaccination. These receptors all stem from an adult in good health. The CDR3 runs from the conserved cysteine through the conserved F or W. The order of the fields is D gene, V gene, clone size, J gene, CDR3 protein, CDR3 DNA. A D gene is named only where the DNA matches it firmly. Clone size appears in some rows only: once, few, many, or a class for an expanded clone.

d_gene: -
v_gene: TRBV6-2/TRBV6-3
abundance: -
j_gene: TRBJ2-6
CDR3aa: CASSYGQEGANVLTF
CDR3nt: TGTGCCAGCAGTTATGGGCAGGAAGGGGCCAACGTCCTGACTTTC

d_gene: -
v_gene: TRBV7-3
abundance: -
j_gene: TRBJ1-1
CDR3aa: CASSLRAGTEAFF
CDR3nt: TGTGCCAGCAGCTTACGGGCTGGCACTGAAGCTTTCTTT

d_gene: TRBD1
v_gene: TRBV5-1
abundance: -
j_gene: TRBJ2-2
CDR3aa: CASSYPGQGDTGELFF
CDR3nt: TGCGCCAGCAGTTACCCGGGACAGGGCGACACCGGGGAGCTGTTTTTT

d_gene: -
v_gene: TRBV30
abundance: -
j_gene: TRBJ1-1
CDR3aa: CTTPGGPMNTEAFF
CDR3nt: TGTACGACCCCCGGAGGGCCCATGAACACTGAAGCTTTCTTT

d_gene: TRBD1
v_gene: TRBV5-1
abundance: -
j_gene: TRBJ2-5
CDR3aa: CASSLGPTGGGETQYF
CDR3nt: TGCGCCAGCAGCTTGGGCCCAACAGGGGGCGGAGAGACCCAGTACTTC

d_gene: -
v_gene: TRBV4-2
abundance: once
j_gene: TRBJ2-5
CDR3aa: CASSQDSGETQYF
CDR3nt: TGTGCCAGCAGCCAAGACTCTGGGGAGACCCAGTACTTC

d_gene: -
v_gene: TRBV19
abundance: -
j_gene: TRBJ1-2
CDR3aa: CASSGSTPTNYGYTF
CDR3nt: TGTGCCAGCTCCGGGAGCACCCCCACTAACTATGGCTACACCTTC

d_gene: -
v_gene: TRBV6-5
abundance: -
j_gene: TRBJ1-5
CDR3aa: CASRVMGNQPQHF
CDR3nt: TGTGCCAGCAGAGTCATGGGGAATCAGCCCCAGCATTTT

d_gene: -
v_gene: TRBV7-3
abundance: few
j_gene: TRBJ2-7
CDR3aa: CASSSTAGYEQYF
CDR3nt: TGTGCCAGCAGCTCGACGGCAGGCTACGAGCAGTACTTC

d_gene: -
v_gene: TRBV5-1
abundance: -
j_gene: TRBJ2-7
CDR3aa: CASSLEVGATYEQYF
CDR3nt: TGCGCCAGCAGCTTGGAGGTCGGGGCAACCTACGAGCAGTACTTC

d_gene: -
v_gene: TRBV11-1
abundance: -
j_gene: TRBJ1-6
CDR3aa: CASRLAGGHNSPLHF
CDR3nt: TGTGCCAGCAGGCTCGCCGGCGGGCATAATTCACCCCTCCACTTT

d_gene: -
v_gene: TRBV7-9
abundance: once
j_gene: TRBJ2-1
CDR3aa: CASSDLRGASYNEQFF
CDR3nt: TGTGCCAGCAGCGACCTCCGGGGGGCCTCCTACAATGAGCAGTTCTTC

d_gene: TRBD2
v_gene: TRBV29-1
abundance: -
j_gene: TRBJ2-1
CDR3aa: CSESGAGVEQFF
CDR3nt: TGCAGCGAGTCGGGAGCGGGGGTTGAGCAGTTCTTC

d_gene: -
v_gene: TRBV18
abundance: -
j_gene: TRBJ1-6
CDR3aa: CASSQQGSLDSPLHF
CDR3nt: TGTGCCAGCTCACAACAGGGTTCCCTTGATTCACCCCTCCACTTT

d_gene: -
v_gene: TRBV6-5
abundance: -
j_gene: TRBJ2-2
CDR3aa: CASSSHWNTGELFF
CDR3nt: TGTGCCAGCAGTTCCCACTGGAACACCGGGGAGCTGTTTTTT

d_gene: TRBD1
v_gene: TRBV7-9
abundance: few
j_gene: TRBJ1-5
CDR3aa: CASSPTGMGQPQHF
CDR3nt: TGTGCCAGCAGCCCGACAGGGATGGGGCAGCCCCAGCATTTT

d_gene: -
v_gene: TRBV19
abundance: -
j_gene: TRBJ2-7
CDR3aa: CASSMQDTYYDEQYF
CDR3nt: TGTGCCAGTAGTATGCAGGACACTTATTATGACGAGCAGTACTTC

d_gene: TRBD2
v_gene: TRBV19
abundance: -
j_gene: TRBJ2-3
CDR3aa: CASGVAGGTDTQYF
CDR3nt: TGTGCCAGTGGAGTAGCGGGGGGTACAGATACGCAGTATTTT

d_gene: TRBD1
v_gene: TRBV4-1
abundance: -
j_gene: TRBJ2-5
CDR3aa: CASSNEGGQAEQETQYF
CDR3nt: TGCGCCAGCAGCAACGAAGGGGGACAGGCTGAACAAGAGACCCAGTACTTC

d_gene: TRBD1
v_gene: TRBV5-1
abundance: -
j_gene: TRBJ2-5
CDR3aa: CASSLRTGQETQYF
CDR3nt: TGCGCCAGCAGCCTCCGGACAGGGCAAGAGACCCAGTACTTC

d_gene: -
v_gene: TRBV5-1
abundance: -
j_gene: TRBJ1-5
CDR3aa: CASSLGGNEGQPQHF
CDR3nt: TGCGCCAGCAGCTTGGGGGGTAACGAGGGCCAGCCCCAGCATTTT

d_gene: -
v_gene: TRBV2
abundance: -
j_gene: TRBJ2-5
CDR3aa: CASSKAYQETQYF
CDR3nt: TGTGCCAGCAGTAAGGCCTACCAAGAGACCCAGTACTTC

d_gene: TRBD2
v_gene: TRBV30
abundance: -
j_gene: TRBJ2-3
CDR3aa: CAWSRSGGSTDTQYF
CDR3nt: TGTGCCTGGAGCCGTAGCGGGGGGAGCACAGATACGCAGTATTTT

d_gene: -
v_gene: TRBV2
abundance: once
j_gene: TRBJ2-5
CDR3aa: CASKVGRQETQYF
CDR3nt: TGTGCCAGCAAAGTCGGCAGACAAGAGACCCAGTACTTC

d_gene: -
v_gene: TRBV4-3
abundance: -
j_gene: TRBJ1-1
CDR3aa: CASSQDNLQNTEAFF
CDR3nt: TGCGCCAGCAGCCAAGATAACCTACAGAACACTGAAGCTTTCTTT

d_gene: TRBD1
v_gene: TRBV7-2
abundance: few
j_gene: TRBJ1-6
CDR3aa: CASSTPDRAYNSPLHF
CDR3nt: TGTGCCAGCAGCACCCCCGACAGGGCTTATAATTCACCCCTCCACTTT

d_gene: -
v_gene: TRBV28
abundance: -
j_gene: TRBJ2-3
CDR3aa: CASSFSEGLTDTQYF
CDR3nt: TGTGCCAGCAGTTTTTCGGAGGGACTCACAGATACGCAGTATTTT

d_gene: -
v_gene: TRBV3-1/TRBV3-2
abundance: -
j_gene: TRBJ1-2
CDR3aa: CAARGRTGYGYTF
CDR3nt: TGTGCCGCCCGGGGAAGGACGGGCTATGGCTACACCTTC

d_gene: -
v_gene: TRBV4-3
abundance: -
j_gene: TRBJ1-5
CDR3aa: CASSFRLRSNQPQHF
CDR3nt: TGCGCCAGCAGCTTCAGACTAAGGAGCAATCAGCCCCAGCATTTT

d_gene: -
v_gene: TRBV27
abundance: once
j_gene: TRBJ1-5
CDR3aa: CASSGWPPNQPQHF
CDR3nt: TGTGCCAGCAGTGGGTGGCCACCAAATCAGCCCCAGCATTTT

d_gene: -
v_gene: TRBV19
abundance: -
j_gene: TRBJ2-2
CDR3aa: CASSINLAGELFF
CDR3nt: TGTGCCAGTAGTATAAACCTGGCCGGGGAGCTGTTTTTT

d_gene: -
v_gene: TRBV27
abundance: -
j_gene: TRBJ2-5
CDR3aa: CASSWSQGGETQYF
CDR3nt: TGTGCCAGCAGTTGGAGTCAGGGTGGGGAGACCCAGTACTTC

d_gene: TRBD1
v_gene: TRBV6-2/TRBV6-3
abundance: -
j_gene: TRBJ1-2
CDR3aa: CASSYSEGAYGYTF
CDR3nt: TGTGCCAGCAGTTACTCGGAGGGGGCCTATGGCTACACCTTC

d_gene: TRBD2
v_gene: TRBV10-2
abundance: -
j_gene: TRBJ2-1
CDR3aa: CASSEPRLAGGRNEQFF
CDR3nt: TGCGCCAGCAGTGAGCCCAGACTAGCGGGGGGGCGGAATGAGCAGTTCTTC

d_gene: -
v_gene: TRBV15
abundance: -
j_gene: TRBJ1-5
CDR3aa: CATTRGQSNQPQHF
CDR3nt: TGTGCCACCACCAGGGGCCAGAGCAATCAGCCCCAGCATTTT

d_gene: -
v_gene: TRBV24-1
abundance: few
j_gene: TRBJ2-2
CDR3aa: CATSDNRAEITGELFF
CDR3nt: TGTGCCACCAGTGATAACCGGGCTGAAATCACCGGGGAGCTGTTTTTT

d_gene: TRBD2
v_gene: TRBV30
abundance: once
j_gene: TRBJ2-7
CDR3aa: CAWSTGTSYEQYF
CDR3nt: TGTGCCTGGAGTACCGGGACTAGCTACGAGCAGTACTTC

d_gene: TRBD1
v_gene: TRBV7-8
abundance: -
j_gene: TRBJ1-1
CDR3aa: CASSSLSGQGAADTEAFF
CDR3nt: TGTGCCAGCAGCTCATTGAGCGGACAGGGGGCGGCCGACACTGAAGCTTTCTTT

d_gene: TRBD1
v_gene: TRBV7-9
abundance: -
j_gene: TRBJ1-3
CDR3aa: CASSQSVRGPSGNTIYF
CDR3nt: TGTGCCAGCAGCCAAAGCGTCAGGGGGCCGTCTGGAAACACCATATATTTT

d_gene: -
v_gene: TRBV5-1
abundance: -
j_gene: TRBJ2-2
CDR3aa: CASSSGVQDTGELFF
CDR3nt: TGCGCCAGCAGCTCTGGAGTTCAGGACACCGGGGAGCTGTTTTTT

d_gene: -
v_gene: TRBV19
abundance: -
j_gene: TRBJ1-4
CDR3aa: CASSMASTTLEKLFF
CDR3nt: TGTGCCAGTAGTATGGCGTCCACCACGTTGGAAAAACTGTTTTTT

d_gene: -
v_gene: TRBV7-9
abundance: -
j_gene: TRBJ1-3
CDR3aa: CASSAGQPGNTIYF
CDR3nt: TGTGCCAGCAGCGCCGGACAGCCAGGAAACACCATATATTTT

d_gene: -
v_gene: TRBV7-4
abundance: -
j_gene: TRBJ2-2
CDR3aa: CASSLICLGAGELFF
CDR3nt: TGTGCCAGCAGCTTGATCTGTCTTGGTGCCGGGGAGCTGTTTTTT

d_gene: -
v_gene: TRBV6-2/TRBV6-3
abundance: -
j_gene: TRBJ2-4
CDR3aa: CASSYSLFGLYIQYF
CDR3nt: TGTGCCAGCAGTTACTCGTTATTTGGGTTGTACATTCAGTACTTC

d_gene: TRBD2
v_gene: TRBV11-2
abundance: -
j_gene: TRBJ2-7
CDR3aa: CASSPLAGARYQQYF
CDR3nt: TGTGCCAGCAGCCCACTAGCGGGGGCGAGATACCAGCAGTACTTC

d_gene: TRBD1
v_gene: TRBV11-2
abundance: -
j_gene: TRBJ2-7
CDR3aa: CASSLARTGYPYEQYF
CDR3nt: TGTGCCAGCAGCTTAGCGCGGACAGGGTATCCCTACGAGCAGTACTTC

d_gene: -
v_gene: TRBV7-9
abundance: -
j_gene: TRBJ1-2
CDR3aa: CASSASGGTGYGYTF
CDR3nt: TGTGCCAGCAGCGCTTCAGGTGGGACCGGCTATGGCTACACCTTC

d_gene: -
v_gene: TRBV5-4
abundance: few
j_gene: TRBJ1-1
CDR3aa: CASSPELLSNTEAFF
CDR3nt: TGTGCCAGCAGCCCGGAGTTGCTGTCCAACACTGAAGCTTTCTTT